This T cell receptor beta chain was observed in a study of cytomegalovirus exposure and HLA in healthy donors. CDR1 and CDR2 (germline): SEHNR, FQNEAQ (reference sequence). The CDR3 runs to 18 residues. Trimming shortened V by 4 bases and J by 2 bases, and 24 bases separated the two germline ends. Points on this clone: Its specificity is not known.

Use of 60 Vbeta and 13 Jbeta primers characterized the PCR. The repertoire was sequenced with immunoSEQ multiplex PCR; TCRdb's copy has only in-frame clones and lacks some. Of 100,000 to 130,000 clones in the sample, about three quarters are singletons; the top ten hold 7.8%. Study observations and caveats: In a later analysis, the majority of CMV-associated beta chains seemingly showed HLA restriction. Some segments of the V type, notably TRBV6-2 and TRBV6-3, were excluded as indistinguishable. Rates of TCR association differed by HLA locus in a later analysis, with DRB1 highest and HLA-C lowest. Segments of the TCR beta V type were, in most cases, productive about 87% or about 30% of the time in an earlier analysis.

This receptor was taken from a man under 40 in good health and CMV-seronegative. This rearrangement joins TRBV7-9 to TRBJ2-7; D not certain. The sequencing sample was made of PBMCs. Here the CDR3 DNA reads TGTGCCAGCAGCTCCCGCCCCTCCTTGAACAGAATCGCCTACGAGCAGTACTTC. Its protein is CASSSRPSLNRIAYEQYF.